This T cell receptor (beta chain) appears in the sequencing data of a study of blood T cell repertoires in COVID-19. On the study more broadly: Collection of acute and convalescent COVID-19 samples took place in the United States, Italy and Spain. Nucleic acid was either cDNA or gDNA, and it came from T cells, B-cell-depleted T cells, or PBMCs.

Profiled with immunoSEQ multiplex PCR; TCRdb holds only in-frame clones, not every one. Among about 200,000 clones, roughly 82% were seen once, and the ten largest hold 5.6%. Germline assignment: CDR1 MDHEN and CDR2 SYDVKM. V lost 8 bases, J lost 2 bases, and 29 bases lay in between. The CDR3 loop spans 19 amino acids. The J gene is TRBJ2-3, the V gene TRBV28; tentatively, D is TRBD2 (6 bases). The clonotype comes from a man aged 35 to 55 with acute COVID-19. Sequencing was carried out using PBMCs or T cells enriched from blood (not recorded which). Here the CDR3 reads CASLMGQDRDWDFTDTQYF. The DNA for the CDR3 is TGTGCCAGCCTGATGGGGCAGGACCGGGACTGGGACTTCACAGATACGCAGTATTTT.